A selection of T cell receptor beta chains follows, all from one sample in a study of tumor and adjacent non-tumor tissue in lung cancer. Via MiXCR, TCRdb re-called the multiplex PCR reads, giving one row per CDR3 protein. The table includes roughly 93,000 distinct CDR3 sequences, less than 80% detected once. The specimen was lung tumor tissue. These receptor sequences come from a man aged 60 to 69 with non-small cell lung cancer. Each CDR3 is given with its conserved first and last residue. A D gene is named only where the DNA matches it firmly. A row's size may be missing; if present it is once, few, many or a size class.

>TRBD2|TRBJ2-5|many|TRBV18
TGTGCCAGCTCACGAGTATCCGGGACTAGCGGGACCCTACAAGAGACCCAGTACTTC
CASSRVSGTSGTLQETQYF
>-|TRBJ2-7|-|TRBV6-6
TGTGTCAGGAGTAAGACCAGGACAGCGGGGCCTTTCTCTTTTCCCTACGAGCAGTACTTC
CVRSKTRTAGPFSFPYEQYF
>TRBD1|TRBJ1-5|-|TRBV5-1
TGCGCCAACAGCTTGGGGACAGGGGAGCAGCCCCAGCATTTT
CANSLGTGEQPQHF
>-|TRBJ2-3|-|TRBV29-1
TGCAGCGTGAAATCTAAAGATATGCAGTATTTT
CSVKSKDMQYF
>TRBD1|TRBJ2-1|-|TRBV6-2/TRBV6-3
TGTGCCAGCAGTACTGTGGACAGGGGGCTTGAGGAGCAGTTCTTC
CASSTVDRGLEEQFF
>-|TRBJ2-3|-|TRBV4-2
TGCGCCAGCAGCTCCAGGACAGTCAGCACAGATACGCAGTATTTT
CASSSRTVSTDTQYF
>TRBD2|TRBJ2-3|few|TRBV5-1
TGCGCCAGCAGGCCCCTAGCGGGGGGGCCGGGGGATACGCAGTATTTT
CASRPLAGGPGDTQYF
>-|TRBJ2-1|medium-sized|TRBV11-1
TGTGCCAGCAGCCTTCAGGGGAGGTACAATGAGCAGTTCTTC
CASSLQGRYNEQFF
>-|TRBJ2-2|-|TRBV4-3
TGCACCAGCAGCCAAGACCCTACCGGGACCGCTAGAGGGAAGCTGTTTTTT
CTSSQDPTGTARGKLFF
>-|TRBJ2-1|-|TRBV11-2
TGTGCCAGCGGCCCGCACCGAGGGATAAGGGATGAGCAGTTCTTC
CASGPHRGIRDEQFF
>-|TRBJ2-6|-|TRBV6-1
TGTGCCAGCAGGCCTACAGGGTTCGGAGTCTCTGGGGCCAACGTCCTGACTTTC
CASRPTGFGVSGANVLTF
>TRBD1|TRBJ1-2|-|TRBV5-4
TGTGTCAGGAACCTCGACAGGGGATATGGCTACACCTTC
CVRNLDRGYGYTF
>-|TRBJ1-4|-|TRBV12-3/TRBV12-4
TGTGCCAGCAGCCTATTAATTGGGCCAACTAATGAAAAACTGTTTTTT
CASSLLIGPTNEKLFF
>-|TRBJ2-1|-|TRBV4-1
TGCGCCAGCAGCACCGAAGGGAGCGGAGCCTACAATGAGCATTTCTTC
CASSTEGSGAYNEHFF
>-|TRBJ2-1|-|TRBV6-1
TGTGCCAGCAGTGAGGGGGGTAACTACGATGAGCAATTCTTC
CASSEGGNYDEQFF
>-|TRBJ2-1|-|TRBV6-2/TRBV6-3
TGTGCCAGTATTTACTCGGTGTTGCGTGGACTGCCCCCGTACAATGAGCAGTTCTTC
CASIYSVLRGLPPYNEQFF
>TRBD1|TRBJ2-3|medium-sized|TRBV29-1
TGCAGCGTAGAAACGAGGACAGGGCGATCAGATACGCAGTATTTT
CSVETRTGRSDTQYF
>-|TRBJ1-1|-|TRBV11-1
TGTGCCAGCAGCTTATCCAGGGACGGCACAGTTAACATTGAAGCTTTCTTT
CASSLSRDGTVNIEAFF
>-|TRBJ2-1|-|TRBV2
TGTGCCAGCAGTTTCTGGGACAGCAGTGGGCGGGAGGATCACAGCGATGAGCAGTTCTTC
CASSFWDSSGREDHSDEQFF
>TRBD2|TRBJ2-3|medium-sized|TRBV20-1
TGCAGTGCTAGAGATAACCTAGCGGGGCTCACAGATACGCAGTATTTT
CSARDNLAGLTDTQYF
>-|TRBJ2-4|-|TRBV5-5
TGTGCCAGGTGCTTGATTGGACTACTAGCCAAAAACATTCAGTACTTC
CARCLIGLLAKNIQYF
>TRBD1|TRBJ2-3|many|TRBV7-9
TGTGCCAGCAGCCCGGACAGGGACACAGATACGCAGTATTTT
CASSPDRDTDTQYF
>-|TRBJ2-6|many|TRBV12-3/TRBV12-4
TGTGCCAGCGGAAACACAAACAGGGTTGGGGCCAACGTCCTGACTTTC
CASGNTNRVGANVLTF
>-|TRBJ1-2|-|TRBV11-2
TGTGCCAGCAGCTTTAATGAGGAAGTCTATGGCTACACCTTC
CASSFNEEVYGYTF
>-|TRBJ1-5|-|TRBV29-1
TGCAGCCCATCACCTTGTAATCGGCCCCAGCATTTT
CSPSPCNRPQHF
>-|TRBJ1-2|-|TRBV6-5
TGTGCCAGGAATTACGGGCAGGCTAACTATGGCTACACCTTC
CARNYGQANYGYTF
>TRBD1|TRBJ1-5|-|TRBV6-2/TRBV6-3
TGTGCCAGCAGTTACCTCGTGAGGACAGGAAACCATCAGCCCCAGCATTTT
CASSYLVRTGNHQPQHF
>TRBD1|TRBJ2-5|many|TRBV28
TGTGCCAGCAGACAGGGGTTGTACTGGGAGACCCAGTACTTC
CASRQGLYWETQYF
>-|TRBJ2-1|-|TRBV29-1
TGCAGCGCCGACACGTCAAGCTCCTACAATGAACAGTCCTTC
CSADTSSSYNEQSF
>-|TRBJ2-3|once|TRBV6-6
TGTGCCAGCACTTCTTTGCGGGCCTTCCATTCTAGCACAGATACGCAGTATTTT
CASTSLRAFHSSTDTQYF
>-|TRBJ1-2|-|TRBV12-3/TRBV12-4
TGTGCCAGCAGTTCGGGGGGGCTAATTGACCACACCTTC
CASSSGGLIDHTF
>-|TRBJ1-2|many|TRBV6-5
TGTGCCAGCAGCCCTCGGAGGGGGTCTTTGGATGGCTACACCTTC
CASSPRRGSLDGYTF
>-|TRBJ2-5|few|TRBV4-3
TGCGCCAGCAACCAAGAAGTACAGACAGGCGGTTGGGGGACCCAGTACTTC
CASNQEVQTGGWGTQYF
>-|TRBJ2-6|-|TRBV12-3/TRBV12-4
TGTGCCAGCAGTCCTGGGGCTTCTGTCTGGGGGGCCAACGTCCTGACTTTC
CASSPGASVWGANVLTF
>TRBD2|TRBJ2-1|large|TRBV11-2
TGTGCCAGCAGCACCACTAGCGGGAGGGCCCGATCTACTTATGAGCAGTTCTTC
CASSTTSGRARSTYEQFF
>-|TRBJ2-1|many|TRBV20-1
TGCAGTGCAGACAGCTACAATGAGCAGTTCTTC
CSADSYNEQFF
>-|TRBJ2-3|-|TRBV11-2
TGTGCCAGCAGCTTTGAGCCTGGAGATAGGCAGTATTTT
CASSFEPGDRQYF
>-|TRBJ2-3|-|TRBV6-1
TGTGCCAGCACCTACCGGGACACGGCCCTAGATACGCAGTATTTT
CASTYRDTALDTQYF
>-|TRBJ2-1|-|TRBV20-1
TGCAGTGCTAGGGGCAGGGGATGGGCCGATGAGCAGTTCTTC
CSARGRGWADEQFF
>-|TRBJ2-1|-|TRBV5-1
TGCGTCAGCAGTAAGGAGAGCTACTACAATGAGCAGTTCTTC
CVSSKESYYNEQFF
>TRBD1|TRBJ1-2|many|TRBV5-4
TGTGCCAGCAGCTTGAGCCCGACAGGGGACTATGGCTACACCTTC
CASSLSPTGDYGYTF
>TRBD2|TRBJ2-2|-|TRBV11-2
TGTGTCAGCAACCTGGAACAGCGGGGGTTTGGGGAGCTGTTTTTT
CVSNLEQRGFGELFF
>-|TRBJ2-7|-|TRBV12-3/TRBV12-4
TGTGCCAGCAGCCTAGGACTAGCAGGGGGAACATCCTACGAGCAGTACTTC
CASSLGLAGGTSYEQYF
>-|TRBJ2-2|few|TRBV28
TGTGCCAGCAGTACAACTAGCGCACTTTCAAAGGGGGCAACCGGGGAGCTGTTTTTT
CASSTTSALSKGATGELFF
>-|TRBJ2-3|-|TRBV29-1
TGTAGCGTTTTGCCGGGACGGGGGTCAGATACGCAGTATTTT
CSVLPGRGSDTQYF
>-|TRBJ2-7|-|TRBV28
TGTGCCAGCGTCCCGTGGGGCTCTACAAGCTACGAGCAGTACTTC
CASVPWGSTSYEQYF
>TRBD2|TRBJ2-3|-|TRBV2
TGTGGCAGCAGGGATATTTGGACTAGCGGGAGCACAGATACGCAGTATTTT
CGSRDIWTSGSTDTQYF
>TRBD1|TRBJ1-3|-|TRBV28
TGTGCCAGCAGACACGATGAGGGGGCCTCAGGAATCACCATATATTTT
CASRHDEGASGITIYF
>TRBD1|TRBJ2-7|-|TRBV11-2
TGTGCCGGCAGCTTAGTCGTCGGACAGGGGAGCTACGAACAGTACTTC
CAGSLVVGQGSYEQYF
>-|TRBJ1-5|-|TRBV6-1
TGTGCCAGAGACGATCGACACCTCGGGGGCAATCAGCCCCTACATTTT
CARDDRHLGGNQPLHF